This record covers a single TCR beta chain. What this receptor recognizes is not known. The input lacks base qualities; no much larger clone sits a single base away. RNA was extracted using the RNeasy kit, and roughly 0.5 to 1 ug of the RNA was reverse transcribed with random hexamers. The immunoSEQ multiplex PCR assay, which covers 54 Vbeta and 13 Jbeta segments, was used to amplify TCR beta CDR3 regions. Bias from PCR amplification was corrected by using a synthetic template baseline for primer optimization and for computational correction. The authors' analysis ran thus. Reads were assigned to V, D and J genes according to IMGT and analyzed in immunoSEQ Analyzer, with only productive sequences retained. Clonality was computed as one minus Shannon entropy normalized by log2 of the number of productive unique sequences. Public and private clones were assessed among the 100 most prevalent clones of each patient and control. Clones were defined as Susac-specific when absent from the healthy and MS cohorts, from about 970 published viral clones and from other ImmuneACCESS disease sequences. The public reads were quality trimmed at Q25 with fastp and then assembled into clones with MiXCR by TCRdb, keeping productive beta chains. CDR3 protein sequences are deduplicated, and each keeps its most common genes and DNA. The V and J calls were not made by the authors but by TCRdb's processing. This sample gives some 120,000 distinct CDR3 sequences in total; roughly 93% of them show up just once. The ten largest account for approximately 0.3% of the sample.

The data derive from a study of CD8 T cells in Susac syndrome (dated by TCRdb to the late 2010s). Context from the whole study: Repertoire sequencing was used to test whether CD8+ T cell activation and differentiation in Susac syndrome was antigen driven. The clonality of the CD8+ T cell repertoire was compared across about a dozen healthy donors, about 14 Susac syndrome patients and about 15 multiple sclerosis patients.

Findings and caveats that apply to the study as a whole: The study acknowledged that relatively few individuals were included in the TCR sequencing and HLA analysis.

At the junction V is shortened by 3 bases and J by 6 bases, with 9 bases in between. From cysteine to phenylalanine, the CDR3 is 13 amino acids long. The retained sequence is limited to the CDR3, 39 bases, with the frame set at the first base. The germline V gene (reference sequence) provides CDR1 LNHDA and CDR2 SQIVND. Peripheral blood CD8+ and CD4+ T cells from healthy donors, Susac syndrome patients and multiple sclerosis patients were profiled by high-throughput TCR beta sequencing. Multiple sclerosis controls were treatment-naive patients with stable or active relapsing-remitting disease fulfilling revised McDonald criteria. Bulk CD8+ and CD4+ T cells were purified by magnetic negative isolation, whereas CD8+ TEMRA cells were enriched by FACS. Blood was collected in EDTA tubes and processed within 24 hours, with PBMCs isolated through density gradient centrifugation. PBMCs intended for TCR sequencing were cryopreserved in liquid nitrogen and thawed later in a water bath at 37 degrees C. The sorted or isolated CD4+, CD8+ and CD8+ TEMRA cells reached a purity of at least 90%.

The sequence is built from TRBV19 and TRBJ2-1; a weak D assignment points to TRBD1 (5 bases agree). Specimen: CD8+ T cells from PBMCs. This clonotype was obtained from a human donor with multiple sclerosis. The DNA reads TGTGCCAGTAGTATCCAAGGGGCCAATGAGCAGTTCTTC. Translation gives CASSIQGANEQFF.